The rows below give T cell receptor beta chains drawn from one sample of a study of blood T cell repertoires in COVID-19. Some clones are missing from TCRdb's copy, which holds only in-frame ones; the method was immunoSEQ multiplex PCR. The sample consists of a few hundred thousand clones, around 87% of them appearing once. The sequenced material came from peripheral blood. The receptors were sampled from a man aged 55 to 70 with acute or convalescent COVID-19. The CDR3 runs from the conserved cysteine through the conserved F or W.

J,V,CDR3
TRBJ1-2,TRBV2,CASKNQGNYGYTF
TRBJ2-3,TRBV27,CASSLSGVDTDTQYF
TRBJ2-3,TRBV27,CASSPTGLLTDTQYF
TRBJ2-2,TRBV7-8,CASSLPPGTGMAGELFF
TRBJ1-6,TRBV9,CASSVRTENSPLHF
TRBJ2-7,TRBV19,CASSTTTGMNYEQYF
TRBJ2-3,TRBV4-3,CASSQGQGTASRDTQYF
TRBJ1-2,TRBV27,CASRLRQGLMVDGYTF
TRBJ1-5,TRBV28,CASRRTREWNQPQHF
TRBJ1-6,TRBV7-3,CASSLWGWEAGMFSPLHF
TRBJ1-6,TRBV9,CASSVGDRGVNNSPLHF
TRBJ2-3,TRBV18,CASSPPVLSPSTDTQYF
TRBJ1-4,TRBV6-5,CASRTGDEKLFF
TRBJ2-7,TRBV28,CASSPGTGIGYEQYF
TRBJ1-2,TRBV19,CASSPDIGAEGYTF
TRBJ2-5,TRBV12-3/TRBV12-4,CASTQLGQETQYF
TRBJ2-2,TRBV6-5,CASSFQGGRTGELFF
TRBJ1-6,TRBV30,CAWSVLQVYNSPLHF
TRBJ2-1,TRBV27,CASSFPGRYNEQFF
TRBJ2-3,TRBV6-4,CASSDPGGAGDTQYF
TRBJ1-5,TRBV28,CASNPDRGRGQPQHF
TRBJ2-7,TRBV5-1,CASKFGPGRDYEQYF
TRBJ1-1,TRBV7-9,CASSLNLPGAFF
TRBJ2-3,TRBV5-1,CASSPAGSSTDTQYF
TRBJ2-3,TRBV6-2/TRBV6-3,CASSSSGGAFPTDTQYF
TRBJ2-5,TRBV6-2/TRBV6-3,CASSYAGAIQETQYF
TRBJ2-6,TRBV7-3,CASSPKQGWANVLTF
TRBJ1-2,TRBV5-1,CASSLAATDGYTF
TRBJ2-5,TRBV28,CASRSGGETQYF
TRBJ2-3,TRBV10-2,CASREDFTDTQYF
TRBJ1-1,TRBV18,CASSPDRGLANTEAFF
TRBJ1-6,TRBV24-1,CATSDRDTRSSYNSPLHF
TRBJ1-4,TRBV24-1,CATSESPEGYRGQGNEKLFF
TRBJ2-7,TRBV29-1,CSVEDQDRGYEQYF
TRBJ1-1,TRBV6-6,CASSYLGGLNTEAFF
TRBJ2-2,TRBV10-1,CASSEGQGALWNTGELFF
TRBJ1-1,TRBV28,CASRLDRDYTEAFF
TRBJ2-4,TRBV7-9,CASSPKPGQALENIQYF
TRBJ2-5,TRBV2,CASSEAEGSGSLETQYF
TRBJ2-1,TRBV28,CASSWQRGVIEQFF
TRBJ1-4,TRBV5-1,CASSYLNGGEKLFF
TRBJ2-5,TRBV29-1,CSVEGGGVGQETQYF
TRBJ1-2,TRBV2,CASSSRPAGGYGYTF
TRBJ2-5,TRBV2,CASTRGRDFRETQYF
TRBJ2-3,TRBV27,CASSPPTDTQYF
TRBJ2-1,TRBV19,CASSIPGTTYNEQFF
TRBJ2-5,TRBV6-5,CASSLFKGVQETQYF
TRBJ1-2,TRBV6-5,CASRGTGRNYGYTF
TRBJ2-7,TRBV9,CASSPSGVSSYEQYF
TRBJ1-1,TRBV6-5,CASRPGQPRTEAFF
TRBJ1-1,TRBV11-1,CASRQQQGLNTEAFF
TRBJ2-1,TRBV6-5,CASSRGLPLNEQFF
TRBJ2-1,TRBV7-9,CASSLEGQFNEQFF